This T cell receptor beta chain was sequenced during a study of breast tumors, draining lymph nodes, adjacent tissues. TCRdb recomputed calls from the multiplex PCR reads with MiXCR, one row per CDR3 protein. The sample records a few hundred thousand distinct CDR3 sequences, less than 45% being singletons. Axillary draining lymph nodes of breast cancer patients supplied the node samples. Study outcomes and limitations: Data only fit, rather than demonstrated, lymph node origin of most tumor T cells. Most tumor T cells seemingly derive from lymph node, then expand in tumor. Tumors had less TCR diversity than lymph nodes, more than nontumor tissue. Tumor and nontumor repertoires were significantly more similar in luminal-like than in basal-like breast cancer.

The CDR3 extends over 14 amino acids. The V gene's germline CDR1 is DFQATT and CDR2 SNEGSKA (reference sequence). V dropped 3 bases and J dropped 5; count of bases not matched to a gene: 8. This clonotype was counted ten times or more. The antigen remains unidentified. The receptor was derived from a female donor with breast cancer. Some clones in this sample may be carry-over from other donors' samples. The source material was axillary lymph node tissue. This chain links TRBV20-1 with TRBJ2-7; 9 bases match TRBD1. The CDR3 protein is CSASTGTGSNEQYF. For the CDR3, the DNA is TGCAGTGCTAGTACCGGGACAGGGTCTAACGAGCAGTACTTC.